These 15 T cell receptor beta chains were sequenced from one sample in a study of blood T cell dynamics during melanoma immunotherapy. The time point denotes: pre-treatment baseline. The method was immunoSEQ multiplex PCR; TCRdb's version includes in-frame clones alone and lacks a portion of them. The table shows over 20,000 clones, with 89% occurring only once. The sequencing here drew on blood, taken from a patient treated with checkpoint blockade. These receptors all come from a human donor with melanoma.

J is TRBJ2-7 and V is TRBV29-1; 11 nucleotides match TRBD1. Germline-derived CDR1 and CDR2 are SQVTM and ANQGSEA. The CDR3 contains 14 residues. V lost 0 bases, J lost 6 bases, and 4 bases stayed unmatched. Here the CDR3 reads CSVEDRDRGSEQYF. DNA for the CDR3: TGCAGCGTTGAAGATCGGGACAGGGGGAGCGAGCAGTACTTC.

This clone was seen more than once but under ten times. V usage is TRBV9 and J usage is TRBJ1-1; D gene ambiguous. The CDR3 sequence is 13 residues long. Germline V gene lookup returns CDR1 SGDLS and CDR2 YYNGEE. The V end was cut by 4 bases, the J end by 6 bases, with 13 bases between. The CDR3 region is CASSKDTRSEAFF. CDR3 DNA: TGTGCCAGCAGCAAAGACACCCGGTCTGAAGCTTTCTTT.

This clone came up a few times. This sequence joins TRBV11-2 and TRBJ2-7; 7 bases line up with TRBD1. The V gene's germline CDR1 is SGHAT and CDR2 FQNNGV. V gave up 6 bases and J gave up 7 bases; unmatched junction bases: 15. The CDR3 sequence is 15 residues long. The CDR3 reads CASRRLTGSSWEQYF. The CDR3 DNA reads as TGTGCCAGCAGACGACTGACAGGGAGTTCATGGGAGCAGTACTTC.

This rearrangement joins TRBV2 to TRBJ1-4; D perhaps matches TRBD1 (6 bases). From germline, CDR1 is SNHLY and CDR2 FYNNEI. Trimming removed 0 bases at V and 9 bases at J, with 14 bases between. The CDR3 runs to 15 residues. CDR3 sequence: CASSEAGGASKKLFF. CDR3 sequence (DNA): TGTGCCAGCAGTGAAGCGGGGGGGGCTAGTAAAAAACTGTTTTTT.

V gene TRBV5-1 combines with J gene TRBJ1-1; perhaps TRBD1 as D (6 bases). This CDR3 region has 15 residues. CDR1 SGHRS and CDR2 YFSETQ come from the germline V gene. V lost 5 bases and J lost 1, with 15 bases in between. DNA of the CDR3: TGCGCCAGCAGGTTAACGGGACAATCGAACACTGAAGCTTTCTTT. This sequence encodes CASRLTGQSNTEAFF.

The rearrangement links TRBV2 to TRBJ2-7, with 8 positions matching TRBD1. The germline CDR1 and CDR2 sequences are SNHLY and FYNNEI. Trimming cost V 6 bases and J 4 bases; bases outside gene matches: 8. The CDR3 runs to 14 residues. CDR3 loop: CASSERTGKYEQYF. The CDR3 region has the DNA TGTGCCAGCAGCGAGCGGACAGGGAAATACGAGCAGTACTTC.

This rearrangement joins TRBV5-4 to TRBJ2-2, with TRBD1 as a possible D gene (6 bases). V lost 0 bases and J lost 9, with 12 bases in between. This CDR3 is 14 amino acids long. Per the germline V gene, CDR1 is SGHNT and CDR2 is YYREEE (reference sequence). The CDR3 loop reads CASSLGGPSRELFF. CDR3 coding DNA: TGTGCCAGCAGCTTGGGGGGGCCTAGTAGGGAGCTGTTTTTT.

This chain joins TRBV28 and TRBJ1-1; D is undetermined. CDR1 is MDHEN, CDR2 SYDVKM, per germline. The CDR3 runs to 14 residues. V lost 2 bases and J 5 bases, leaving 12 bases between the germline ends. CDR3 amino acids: CASSLGDSRTEAFF. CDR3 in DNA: TGTGCCAGCAGTTTAGGGGATAGTCGGACTGAAGCTTTCTTT.

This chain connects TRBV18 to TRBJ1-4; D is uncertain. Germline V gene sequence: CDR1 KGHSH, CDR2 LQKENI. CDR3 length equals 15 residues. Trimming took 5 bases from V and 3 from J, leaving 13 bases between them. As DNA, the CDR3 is TGTGCCAGCTCAACCAACACCGGACCTAATGAAAAACTGTTTTTT. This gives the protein CASSTNTGPNEKLFF.

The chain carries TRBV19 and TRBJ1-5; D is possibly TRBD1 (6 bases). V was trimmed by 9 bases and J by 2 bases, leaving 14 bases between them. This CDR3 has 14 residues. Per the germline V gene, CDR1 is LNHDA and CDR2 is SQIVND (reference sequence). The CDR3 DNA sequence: TGTGCCAGCCGGGACCGACAGGGCAATCAGCCCCAGCATTTT. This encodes CASRDRQGNQPQHF.

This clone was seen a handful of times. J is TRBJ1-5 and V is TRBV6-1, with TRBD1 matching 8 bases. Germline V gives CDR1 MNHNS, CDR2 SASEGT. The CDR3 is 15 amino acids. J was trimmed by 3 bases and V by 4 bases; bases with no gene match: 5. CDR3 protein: CASSVRTGHNQPQHF. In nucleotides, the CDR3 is TGTGCCAGCAGTGTACGGACAGGGCACAATCAGCCCCAGCATTTT.

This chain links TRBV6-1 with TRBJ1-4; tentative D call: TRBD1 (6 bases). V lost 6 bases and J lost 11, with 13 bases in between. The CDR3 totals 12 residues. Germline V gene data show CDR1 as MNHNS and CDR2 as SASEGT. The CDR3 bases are TGTGCCAGCAGAGAGGGGGGCAGGAAACTGTTTTTT. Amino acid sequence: CASREGGRKLFF.

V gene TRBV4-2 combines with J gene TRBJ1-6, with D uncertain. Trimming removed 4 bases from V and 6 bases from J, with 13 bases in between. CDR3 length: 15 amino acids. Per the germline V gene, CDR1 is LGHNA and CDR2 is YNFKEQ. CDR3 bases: TGTGCCAGCAGCCCAACCCGCGGGGTTAATTCACCCCTCCACTTT. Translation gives CASSPTRGVNSPLHF.

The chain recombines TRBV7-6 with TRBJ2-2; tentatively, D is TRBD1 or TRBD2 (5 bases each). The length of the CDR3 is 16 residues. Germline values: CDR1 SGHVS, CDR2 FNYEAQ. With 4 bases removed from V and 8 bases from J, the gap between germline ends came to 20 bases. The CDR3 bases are TGTGCCAGCAGCTACCTAGCTGGGACCGCTGGGGGGGAGCTGTTTTTT. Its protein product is CASSYLAGTAGGELFF.

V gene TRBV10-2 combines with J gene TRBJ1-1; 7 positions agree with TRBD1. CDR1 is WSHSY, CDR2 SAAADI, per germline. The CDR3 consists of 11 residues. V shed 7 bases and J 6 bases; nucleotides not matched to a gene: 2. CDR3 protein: CASIQGAEAFF. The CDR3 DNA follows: TGCGCCAGCATCCAGGGGGCTGAAGCTTTCTTT.